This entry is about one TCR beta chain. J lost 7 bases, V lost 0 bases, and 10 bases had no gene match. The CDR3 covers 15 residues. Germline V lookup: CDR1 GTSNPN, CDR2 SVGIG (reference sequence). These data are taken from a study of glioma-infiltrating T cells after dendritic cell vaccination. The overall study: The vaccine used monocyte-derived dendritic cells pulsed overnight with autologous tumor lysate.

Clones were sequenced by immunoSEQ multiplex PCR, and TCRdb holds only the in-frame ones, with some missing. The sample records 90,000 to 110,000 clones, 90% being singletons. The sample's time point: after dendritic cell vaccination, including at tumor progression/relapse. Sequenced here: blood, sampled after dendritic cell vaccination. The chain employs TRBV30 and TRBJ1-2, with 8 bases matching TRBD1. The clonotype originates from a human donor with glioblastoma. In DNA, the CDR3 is TGTGCCTGGAGTGTACGTCTCGGGACAGGAGCTGGCTACACCTTC. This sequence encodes CAWSVRLGTGAGYTF. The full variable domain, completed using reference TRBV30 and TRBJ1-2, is SQTIHQWPATLVQPVGSPLSLECTVEGTSNPNLYWYRQAAGRGLQLLFYSVGIGQISSEVPQNLSASRPQDRQFILSSKKLLLSDSGFYLCAWSVRLGTGAGYTFGSGTRLTVV.